This TCR beta chain was obtained from a study of post-analysis software for immune sequencing data. Trimming cost V 6 bases and J 2 bases; bases outside gene matches: 18. This CDR3 region has 18 residues. This clonotype was detected only a few times. The antigen remains undetermined. Libraries were made from TCR beta cDNA, and they carried unique molecular identifiers. A population of about 0.95 to 10 million T cells gave rise to roughly 0.5 million cDNA molecules. A single record per CDR3 protein comes from TCRdb applying MiXCR to the PCR reads. The repertoire has some 690,000 distinct CDR3 sequences, 55% to 60% of them found once; the top ten carry about 11%. Study-wide results and limits: With F measure, samples from one preparation batch clustered together strongly. Higher frequency in patients than in controls was seen for several TRBV segments, with TRBV5-6, TRBV5-1 and TRBV20-1 among them. Normalized Chao1 diversity in multiple sclerosis patients fell significantly below that of controls.

Sequencing was done on a sample of blood. The receptor's source is a girl aged 2-10 years with multiple sclerosis. The gene calls are TRBV12-3 or TRBV12-4 and TRBJ2-5; 7 bases agree with TRBD1. CDR3 nucleotides: TGTGCCAGCAGCCCCATTTCTCGTACAGGGGAGCGGCAAGAGACCCAGTACTTC. This gives the protein CASSPISRTGERQETQYF.